A selection of T cell receptor beta chains follows, all from one sample in a study of cytomegalovirus exposure and HLA in healthy donors. TCRdb keeps only in-frame clones here, not all; method: immunoSEQ multiplex PCR. The sample has roughly 150,000 clones; 80% to 85% are singletons. Sequenced input: PBMCs. These receptor sequences come from a boy aged 2 to 10 in good health and CMV-seronegative. Each CDR3 is given with its conserved first and last residue. Each record gives: J gene, D gene, V gene, clone size, CDR3 protein, CDR3 DNA. The D gene is left open where the match is weak. Some rows mark clone size as missing; the rest say once, few, many or name a class of expanded clone.

>TRBJ1-2|.|TRBV7-2|once
CASSLRHSIYGYTF
TGTGCCAGCAGCTTACGTCACAGTATCTATGGCTACACCTTC
>TRBJ2-6|TRBD1|TRBV30|.
CAWNRGGNAGANVLTF
TGTGCCTGGAATCGAGGGGGCAATGCTGGGGCCAACGTCCTGACTTTC
>TRBJ2-5|TRBD1|TRBV6-5|.
CASRGQAGTQYF
TGTGCCAGCAGGGGACAGGCGGGCACCCAGTACTTC
>TRBJ1-1|.|TRBV29-1|.
CSVEVSGRGNGEAFF
TGCAGCGTTGAGGTTTCGGGCAGGGGAAATGGTGAAGCTTTCTTT
>TRBJ1-2|.|TRBV5-1|.
CASSLERDYGYTF
TGCGCCAGCAGCTTGGAACGGGACTATGGCTACACCTTC
>TRBJ1-1|.|TRBV2|.
CASRPGVGTEAFF
TGTGCCAGCAGGCCCGGGGTGGGAACTGAAGCTTTCTTT
>TRBJ2-5|TRBD1|TRBV6-4|.
CASSQDRGGTQYF
TGTGCCAGCAGCCAGGACAGGGGAGGGACCCAGTACTTC
>TRBJ1-5|.|TRBV27|once
CASSPRESYQPQHF
TGTGCCAGCAGTCCCCGGGAGAGTTATCAGCCCCAGCATTTT
>TRBJ2-6|.|TRBV19|.
CASSMVRFSGANVLTF
TGTGCCAGTAGTATGGTCAGATTCTCTGGGGCCAACGTCCTGACTTTC
>TRBJ1-2|TRBD1|TRBV5-6|.
CASSPGTGNYGYTF
TGTGCCAGCAGCCCCGGGACAGGAAACTATGGCTACACCTTC
>TRBJ1-2|.|TRBV25-1|once
CASSESRTEAPIYGYTF
TGTGCCAGCAGTGAATCGAGGACAGAGGCCCCGATCTATGGCTACACCTTC
>TRBJ1-5|.|TRBV25-1|.
CASSEAGGSQPQHF
TGTGCCAGCAGTGAGGCGGGGGGCAGTCAGCCCCAGCATTTT
>TRBJ1-2|TRBD1|TRBV5-8|.
CASSARDRDYTF
TGTGCCAGCAGCGCCCGGGACAGGGATTACACCTTC
>TRBJ1-3|.|TRBV7-9|.
CASSPDRPGNTIYF
TGTGCCAGCAGCCCCGACAGGCCTGGAAACACCATATATTTT
>TRBJ1-5|TRBD1|TRBV5-1|.
CASSRTGDQPQHF
TGCGCCAGCAGCCGGACAGGGGATCAGCCCCAGCATTTT
>TRBJ2-3|TRBD2|TRBV29-1|.
CSVTSGGTDTQYF
TGCAGCGTGACGAGCGGGGGGACAGATACGCAGTATTTT
>TRBJ2-1|TRBD2|TRBV30|.
CAWTTRLAGYAPGGNEQFF
TGTGCCTGGACCACCCGACTAGCGGGTTACGCCCCAGGGGGCAATGAGCAGTTCTTC
>TRBJ2-7|TRBD2|TRBV6-6|.
CASSRYWAGGTYEQYF
TGTGCCAGCAGCCGATATTGGGCGGGAGGAACCTACGAGCAGTACTTC
>TRBJ2-7|.|TRBV5-1|.
CASSIDKTYEQYF
TGCGCCAGCAGCATTGACAAGACCTACGAGCAGTACTTC
>TRBJ1-5|.|TRBV7-2|.
CASSLAPGGNQPQHF
TGTGCCAGCAGCTTAGCCCCAGGGGGCAATCAGCCCCAGCATTTT